The rows below give T cell receptor beta chains drawn from one sample of a study of blood T cell repertoires in COVID-19. TCRdb's copy holds only in-frame clones and misses some; the assay was immunoSEQ multiplex PCR. The data contain 37,000 or so clones, roughly 80% of them singletons. The sample was peripheral blood. Receptors were obtained from a man aged 80 or over with active or convalescent COVID-19. Both conserved end residues are part of each CDR3. D genes are given only for firm matches. A clone size is listed for some rows: how often the clone was seen (once, few, many), or a class if it is expanded.

cdr3_nt cdr3_aa cdr3_length j_call clone_size v_call d_call
TGTGCCACCAGTGAAACGGGAGGAAACACCGGGGAGCTGTTTTTT CATSETGGNTGELFF 15 TRBJ2-2 once TRBV24-1 TRBD2
TGTGCCAGCAGTTCGGGGGTTTACAATGAGCAGTTCTTC CASSSGVYNEQFF 13 TRBJ2-1 . TRBV6-6 .
TGTGCCAGCAGTTTCGCCGGACTAGCGCCCTACAATGAGCAGTTCTTC CASSFAGLAPYNEQFF 16 TRBJ2-1 . TRBV27 TRBD2
TGTGCCAGCAGTTTGGGGCTTCAGCCCCAGCATTTT CASSLGLQPQHF 12 TRBJ1-5 . TRBV28 .
TGTGCCAGCAGCGACAGGCGATTAAACACCGGGGAGCTGTTTTTT CASSDRRLNTGELFF 15 TRBJ2-2 . TRBV11-1 .
TGCGCCAGCACTTCAGGGGGCGCCGATACGCAGTATTTT CASTSGGADTQYF 13 TRBJ2-3 once TRBV5-1 TRBD1
TGTGCTAGTGGTTTCAGAGAGGTTCACACCGGGGAGCTGTTTTTT CASGFREVHTGELFF 15 TRBJ2-2 . TRBV12-5 .
TGCAGCGTTGAAGTCGGGAGGTTGGCCGGGGAGCTGTTTTTT CSVEVGRLAGELFF 14 TRBJ2-2 . TRBV29-1 TRBD2
TGTGCCAGCAGCCGGCAGGGAGGGGGGTACAATGAGCAGTTCTTC CASSRQGGGYNEQFF 15 TRBJ2-1 once TRBV3-1/TRBV3-2 .
TGTGCCAGCAGCTCGGGACTAGCGGGAGACGAGCAGTTCTTC CASSSGLAGDEQFF 14 TRBJ2-1 . TRBV7-9 TRBD2
TGTGCCAGCAGCGAGCGTACAGAACGGGGCACTGAAGCTTTCTTT CASSERTERGTEAFF 15 TRBJ1-1 . TRBV4-2 .
TGTGCCAGCAGCCAAGATAGAGGGAAAAAGTACTTC CASSQDRGKKYF 12 TRBJ2-7 . TRBV14 .
TGTGCCAGCAGTCCTTGGGCCGGATGGGAGACCCAGTACTTC CASSPWAGWETQYF 14 TRBJ2-5 once TRBV27 .
TGTGCCAGCAGTCTCCGACTAGCGGGAGTCTACGAGCAGTACTTC CASSLRLAGVYEQYF 15 TRBJ2-7 few TRBV28 TRBD2
TGTGCCACCAGCAGAGGTTCCAGCGGATTTAATGAAAAACTGTTTTTT CATSRGSSGFNEKLFF 16 TRBJ1-4 . TRBV15 .
TGCGCCAGCAGCCCGGGGACTAGCGGGGGGTCGGCGAACACCGGGGAGCTGTTTTTT CASSPGTSGGSANTGELFF 19 TRBJ2-2 . TRBV5-1 TRBD2
TGTGCCAGCAGTTCCGGGATCCCCAAACCCCTCCACTTT CASSSGIPKPLHF 13 TRBJ1-6 . TRBV12-3/TRBV12-4 .
TGTGCCAGCAGCTTGAGGAGTTCCTACGAGCAGTACTTC CASSLRSSYEQYF 13 TRBJ2-7 . TRBV5-4 .